The clone carrying this TCR beta chain has a count of ten or more. The antigen is not known. This record comes from a study of CD8 T cells in ankylosing spondylitis. Study findings and constraints: Matched ankylosing spondylitis synovial fluid reportedly contained a significantly enriched population of disease-linked clones. Typical of ankylosing spondylitis blood, it appeared, was a TCR beta motif of under 10 highly homologous variants. Relatively rare in peripheral blood, disease-linked clones were also CD8+.

This CDR3 spans 15 amino acids. V was shortened by 7 bases and J by 2 bases, with 18 bases between the two germline ends. Per the germline V gene, CDR1 is MNHEY and CDR2 is SMNVEV (reference sequence). TCRdb reprocessed the 5' RACE reads with MiXCR, giving one entry per CDR3 protein. The sample contains about 31,000 distinct CDR3 sequences, roughly 7.2% of which appear only once. The chain joins TRBV27 to TRBJ2-7; weak D call: TRBD2 (6 bases). Sequencing input: blood, either unsorted or a sorted T cell fraction (not recorded which). The sequence derives from a male donor with ankylosing spondylitis or in good health (not recorded which). As DNA, the CDR3 is TGTGCCAGCATGGAAACGGGAGTAATCCCCTACGAGCAGTACTTC. Protein product: CASMETGVIPYEQYF.